The rows below give T cell receptor beta chains drawn from one sample of a study of T cell responses to AZD1222 COVID-19 vaccine. Sequencing used immunoSEQ multiplex PCR; TCRdb keeps in-frame clones, though not all of them. The repertoire holds approximately 100,000 clones, with less than 95% as singletons. The specimen was peripheral blood, collected 28 days after the second AZD1222 dose. These receptors came from an adult who received the AZD1222 COVID-19 vaccine. Both conserved end residues are part of each CDR3. Fields, in order: clone size, V gene, D gene, J gene, CDR3 protein, CDR3 DNA. D genes are given only for firm matches. Size tells how often a clone was seen (once, few, many) or the class of an expanded clone, and some rows leave it out.

-	TRBV6-1	-	TRBJ2-3	CASSPHGGSTDTQYF	TGTGCCAGCAGTCCCCACGGGGGATCCACAGATACGCAGTATTTT
-	TRBV7-9	-	TRBJ1-1	CASSLAENTEAFF	TGTGCCAGCAGCTTAGCAGAGAACACTGAAGCTTTCTTT
-	TRBV19	-	TRBJ2-1	CASRGLSYNEQFF	TGTGCCAGTAGGGGACTCAGCTACAATGAGCAGTTCTTC
-	TRBV5-1	-	TRBJ1-6	CASSGGGSPLHF	TGCGCCAGCAGCGGGGGGGGATCACCCCTCCACTTT
-	TRBV10-3	-	TRBJ1-2	CAISEGANGNYGYTF	TGTGCCATCAGTGAGGGGGCGAACGGGAACTATGGCTACACCTTC
-	TRBV14	-	TRBJ2-2	CASSQGGRGRTGELFF	TGTGCCAGCAGCCAAGGCGGCAGGGGGAGGACCGGGGAGCTGTTTTTT
once	TRBV6-5	-	TRBJ1-2	CASSYRRGEGYTF	TGTGCCAGCAGTTACCGGAGGGGGGAGGGCTACACCTTC
-	TRBV7-6	TRBD1	TRBJ2-2	CASSFTGGWDTGELFF	TGTGCCAGCAGTTTTACAGGGGGATGGGACACCGGGGAGCTGTTTTTT
-	TRBV9	-	TRBJ1-1	CASSVGINTEAFF	TGTGCCAGCAGCGTAGGGATAAACACTGAAGCTTTCTTT
-	TRBV18	-	TRBJ2-3	CASSPSTDTQYF	TGTGCCAGCTCACCTAGCACAGATACGCAGTATTTT
once	TRBV7-2	-	TRBJ2-5	CASSSNPSGAQETQYF	TGTGCCAGCAGCTCAAACCCCTCGGGGGCCCAGGAGACCCAGTACTTC
-	TRBV19	TRBD1	TRBJ1-5	CASSSTGDNQPQHF	TGTGCCAGTAGTTCGACAGGGGACAATCAGCCCCAGCATTTT
-	TRBV2	-	TRBJ1-5	CASSVGRDSNQPQHF	TGTGCCAGCAGTGTAGGCCGGGATAGCAATCAGCCCCAGCATTTT
few	TRBV18	TRBD1	TRBJ1-1	CASSPRGQGAFLNTEAFF	TGTGCCAGCTCACCAAGGGGGCAGGGGGCGTTTTTGAACACTGAAGCTTTCTTT
-	TRBV5-1	TRBD2	TRBJ2-5	CASSPSGGQETQYF	TGCGCCAGCAGCCCCTCGGGGGGCCAAGAGACCCAGTACTTC
once	TRBV7-9	TRBD2	TRBJ2-5	CASSSGSSGGYQETQYF	TGTGCCAGCAGCTCGGGCAGTTCGGGAGGGTACCAAGAGACCCAGTACTTC
-	TRBV5-6	-	TRBJ1-5	CASSSLNLRGDQPQHF	TGTGCCAGCAGCTCCCTCAACCTCAGGGGTGATCAGCCCCAGCATTTT
-	TRBV27	-	TRBJ2-3	CASSPWKGQGDTQYF	TGTGCCAGCAGTCCGTGGAAGGGGCAGGGAGATACGCAGTATTTT
-	TRBV10-3	-	TRBJ2-2	CAISDRREFTGELFF	TGTGCCATCAGTGACAGAAGGGAATTCACCGGGGAGCTGTTTTTT
-	TRBV2	-	TRBJ1-3	CASSVSRENTIYF	TGTGCCAGCAGTGTCAGCAGGGAAAACACCATATATTTT
-	TRBV7-2	TRBD1	TRBJ2-2	CASSVGQGNTGELFF	TGTGCCAGCAGCGTCGGACAGGGGAACACCGGGGAGCTGTTTTTT
-	TRBV11-2	TRBD2	TRBJ2-2	CASKLAGGRAGELFF	TGTGCCAGCAAACTAGCGGGGGGGCGCGCCGGGGAGCTGTTTTTT
-	TRBV4-1	-	TRBJ2-1	CASRPETPGVDEQFF	TGCGCCAGCAGACCGGAAACTCCCGGTGTCGATGAGCAGTTCTTC
-	TRBV7-2	-	TRBJ1-6	CASQSSYNSPLHF	TGTGCCAGCCAGAGCTCCTATAATTCACCCCTCCACTTT
-	TRBV7-2	-	TRBJ1-1	CASSLREGQNTEAFF	TGTGCCAGCAGCTTACGAGAGGGACAGAACACTGAAGCTTTCTTT
-	TRBV6-2/TRBV6-3	-	TRBJ2-3	CASSYSQSVDTQYF	TGTGCCAGCAGTTACTCCCAGTCCGTGGATACGCAGTATTTT
-	TRBV13	-	TRBJ1-4	CASSLYGQRDEKLFF	TGTGCCAGCAGCTTATATGGACAGCGGGATGAAAAACTGTTTTTT